One sample yielded the 30 T cell receptor beta chains listed below, sequenced in a study of OX40 agonist ivuxolimab in advanced cancers. The data were produced by immunoSEQ multiplex PCR, yet TCRdb's version contains in-frame clones alone and is incomplete. The sample includes 50,000 to 60,000 clones, approximately 84% of them seen just once. The sequenced sample was CD4+ or CD8+ T cells sorted from blood, obtained in a trial of the OX40 agonist ivuxolimab. Every receptor here comes from an adult with an advanced solid tumor such as melanoma, head and neck, liver or kidney cancer.

This chain connects TRBV13 to TRBJ1-2, with D perhaps matching TRBD1 (6 bases). Germline V lookup: CDR1 PRHDT, CDR2 FYEKMQ (reference sequence). V was clipped by 6 bases and J by 6 bases, with 17 bases between them. This CDR3 contains 14 residues. This CDR3 is CASSKQGFLHGYTF. As DNA, the CDR3 is TGTGCCAGCAGTAAACAGGGCTTTCTGCATGGCTACACCTTC.

Only one count was recorded for this clone. J is TRBJ2-1 and V is TRBV19; 8 positions agree with TRBD2. CDR1 is LNHDA and CDR2 is SQIVND in the germline V gene (reference sequence). This CDR3 spans 17 amino acids. V trimming: 3 bases; J trimming: 8 bases; junction bases outside the gene matches: 15. CDR3 in DNA: TGTGCCAGTAGTATCAGGAAACGCAGCGGGAGTCCGTATGAGCAGTTCTTC. Translating it yields CASSIRKRSGSPYEQFF. The full variable domain, rest sourced from reference TRBV19 and TRBJ2-1, is DGGITQSPKYLFRKEGQNVTLSCEQNLNHDAMYWYRQDPGQGLRLIYYSQIVNDFQKGDIAEGYSVSREKKESFPLTVTSAQKNPTAFYLCASSIRKRSGSPYEQFFGPGTRLTVL.

The chain couples TRBV2 to TRBJ2-7; TRBD2 matches 10 bases. The CDR3 is made up of 18 amino acids. Germline V gene data show CDR1 as SNHLY and CDR2 as FYNNEI. V gave up 6 bases and J gave up 0 bases; unmatched junction bases: 14. This CDR3 reads CASRTMYASGSISYEQYF. The CDR3 nucleotides are TGTGCCAGCAGGACTATGTATGCTAGCGGGAGTATCTCCTACGAGCAGTACTTC.

The V gene is TRBV18, the J gene TRBJ2-1; D unclear. This CDR3 comprises 15 residues. Germline assignment: CDR1 KGHSH and CDR2 LQKENI. V lost 2 bases to trimming and J lost 5 bases, with 13 bases between them. The CDR3 nucleotides read TGTGCCAGCTCACCATACCTACAGCAAAACAATGAGCAGTTCTTC. Its translation is CASSPYLQQNNEQFF.

The chain recombines TRBV6-1 with TRBJ1-1, with a weak D call TRBD1 (5 bases). V gave up 4 bases and J gave up 4 bases, with 19 bases separating them. The CDR3 consists of 16 residues. The germline gives CDR1 MNHNS, CDR2 SASEGT. The CDR3 region has the DNA TGTGCCAGCAGTGTCCCTACCGGGACGATTAGCACTGAAGCTTTCTTT. Protein sequence: CASSVPTGTISTEAFF.

This rearrangement joins TRBV19 to TRBJ1-2; the match to TRBD1 covers 8 bases. CDR1 and CDR2 from the germline V gene are LNHDA and SQIVND (reference sequence). The CDR3 spans 14 residues. Trimming took 5 bases from V and 5 from J; bases not matched to a gene: 7. Here the CDR3 reads CASSSDRGRYGYTF. Here the CDR3 DNA reads TGTGCCAGTAGTTCCGACAGGGGTCGATATGGCTACACCTTC.

The chain employs TRBV5-1 and TRBJ2-5; TRBD2 is a possible D gene (6 bases). The assigned J gene may be wrong: the sequence end matches TRBJ2-7 better. The CDR3 is made up of 14 amino acids. Per the germline V gene, CDR1 is SGHRS and CDR2 is YFSETQ. The CDR3 protein is CASSPGLHSYEQYF. The CDR3 DNA is TGCGCCAGCAGCCCGGGACTCCACTCCTACGAGCAGTACTTC.

The chain is built from TRBV4-2 and TRBJ2-6; D is perhaps TRBD1 (6 bases). Germline CDR1 is LGHNA and CDR2 is YNFKEQ. Trimming shortened V by 1 base and J by 0 bases, and 10 bases separated the two germline ends. The CDR3 consists of 17 residues. CDR3 amino acids: CASSQGQDLSGANVLTF. CDR3 nucleotide sequence: TGTGCCAGCAGCCAAGGACAGGATCTCTCTGGGGCCAACGTCCTGACTTTC.

The rearrangement links TRBV29-1 to TRBJ2-1; the match to TRBD2 covers 12 bases. CDR1 is SQVTM, CDR2 ANQGSEA, per germline. The junction had 10 bases not matched to a gene; V was cut back by 8 bases and J by 8 bases. The CDR3 consists of 14 residues. CDR3 in DNA: TGCAGCACACAGACTAGCGGGAGAATCTATGAGCAGTTCTTC. Its protein product is CSTQTSGRIYEQFF.

With respect to this clone: A far larger clone differs by one base, so this is likely a read error. Other DNA sequences of this sample code for an identical CDR3. The chain recombines TRBV5-1 with TRBJ2-7, with a tentative D call TRBD1 (5 bases). Deletions cut 0 bases from V and 5 bases from J, with 15 bases between. The germline V gene has CDR1 SGHRS and CDR2 YFSETQ. The CDR3 runs 15 residues. CDR3 DNA: TGCGCCAGCAGCTTGGGGGGCCAGGAAGAGGACGAGCAGTACTTC. It translates to CASSLGGQEEDEQYF. The variable domain in full, completed from reference TRBV5-1 and TRBJ2-7, reads KAGVTQTPRYLIKTRGQQVTLSCSPISGHRSVSWYQQTPGQGLQFLFEYFSETQRNKGNFPGRFSGRQFSNSRSEMNVSTLELGDSALYLCASSLGGQEEDEQYFGPGTRLTVT.

The CDR3 here is CASSPFSGGLNTEAFF. The CDR3 DNA is TGTGCCAGCAGCCCCTTTTCCGGCGGACTGAACACTGAAGCTTTCTTT. This chain joins TRBV7-9 and TRBJ1-1; D remains ambiguous. Trimming left V 5 bases short and J 0 bases short, with 16 bases between. This CDR3 is built from 16 residues. The V gene's germline CDR1 is SEHNR and CDR2 FQNEAQ (reference sequence).

The chain couples TRBV5-1 to TRBJ2-2; 10 bases align to TRBD2. This CDR3 region has 18 residues. J gave up 0 bases and V 5 bases, and 10 bases lay outside the gene matches. The germline CDR1 and CDR2 sequences are SGHRS and YFSETQ. The CDR3 coding sequence is TGCGCCAGCAGACCGGGACTAGCGTTACTCACGAACACCGGGGAGCTGTTTTTT. The encoded protein is CASRPGLALLTNTGELFF.

As DNA, the CDR3 is TGTGCCATCACCGGGAGGGGGGACACTGAAGCTTTCTTT. Its protein is CAITGRGDTEAFF. The V gene is TRBV10-3, the J gene TRBJ1-1, with TRBD1 as a possible D gene (6 bases). There are 13 residues in the CDR3. The V gene lost 7 bases and the J gene lost 3 bases, with 12 bases spanning the gap. The germline V gene encodes CDR1 ENHRY and CDR2 SYGVKD.

This clone appeared once. The rearrangement joins TRBV19 to TRBJ1-3; TRBD1 is a possible D gene (5 bases). From germline, CDR1 is LNHDA and CDR2 SQIVND (reference sequence). The CDR3 totals 13 residues. The V and J ends lost 7 bases and 4 bases respectively, with 11 bases between them. Here the CDR3 reads CASTPGWGNTIYF. The DNA for the CDR3 is TGTGCCAGTACCCCAGGGTGGGGAAACACCATATATTTT.

The chain combines TRBV28 with TRBJ1-5; D is unclear. This CDR3 spans 14 amino acids. The V end was cut by 6 bases, the J end by 3 bases, with 12 bases between. The germline V gene encodes CDR1 MDHEN and CDR2 SYDVKM. The CDR3 region has the DNA TGTGCCAGCAGACTTACGTTGCCCAATCAGCCCCAGCATTTT. Its translation: CASRLTLPNQPQHF.

The V gene is TRBV4-2, the J gene TRBJ2-7; 7 bases are a match to TRBD2. Unmatched junction bases numbered 2, after V lost 3 bases and J lost 0 bases. Germline V gives CDR1 LGHNA, CDR2 YNFKEQ. The CDR3 covers 14 residues. Here the CDR3 DNA reads TGTGCCAGCAGCCAGGGAGGGGTCTCCTACGAGCAGTACTTC. Translating gives CASSQGGVSYEQYF.

The chain has TRBV2 and TRBJ2-1, with a weak D call TRBD1 (5 bases). Germline CDR1 is SNHLY and CDR2 is FYNNEI. The germline V and J ends were trimmed by 6 bases and 5 bases, with 11 bases remaining between them. This CDR3 spans 13 amino acids. CDR3 coding DNA: TGTGCCAGCAGAGCCGACAGAAACAATGAGCAGTTCTTC. Protein sequence: CASRADRNNEQFF.

In DNA, the CDR3 is TGTGCCAGTAGTACCGCCGGGACAGCCTCCTACGAGCAGTACTTC. It yields the protein CASSTAGTASYEQYF. The rearrangement links TRBV19 to TRBJ2-7, with TRBD1 matching over 7 bases. J gave up 0 bases and V 4 bases, and 6 bases lay outside the gene matches. CDR1 LNHDA and CDR2 SQIVND come from the germline V gene (reference sequence). The CDR3 length is 15 residues.

This clone has only a few counts. The chain employs TRBV29-1 and TRBJ1-1; D unclear. The germline V gene has CDR1 SQVTM and CDR2 ANQGSEA. The CDR3 has 12 residues. V was shortened by 4 bases and J by 0 bases, with 6 bases between the two germline ends. The CDR3: CSVGGMNTEAFF. The CDR3 region has the DNA TGCAGCGTTGGAGGAATGAACACTGAAGCTTTCTTT.

J is TRBJ2-2 and V is TRBV10-3, with TRBD2 identical over 7 bases. The V gene's germline CDR1 is ENHRY and CDR2 SYGVKD. J gave up 4 bases and V 3 bases, and 11 bases lay outside the gene matches. This CDR3 region has 17 residues. The CDR3 DNA is TGTGCCATCAGTGACCTTGGGGGGGTCCGGGGCACCGGGGAGCTGTTTTTT. Amino acids: CAISDLGGVRGTGELFF.

The DNA of the CDR3 is TGTGCCAGTAGTACCAAAACTAGCGGCGAGCAGTACTTC. This sequence encodes CASSTKTSGEQYF. The rearrangement joins TRBV19 to TRBJ2-7, with TRBD2 identical over 8 bases. V shed 4 bases, J shed 6 bases, and the junction held 5 bases outside the gene matches. The CDR3 extends over 13 amino acids. Germline CDR1 is LNHDA and CDR2 is SQIVND (reference sequence).

V and J are TRBV5-5 and TRBJ1-5; D remains unclear. The germline CDR1 and CDR2 sequences are SGHKS and YYEKEE (reference sequence). The germline V and J ends were trimmed by 2 bases and 5 bases, with 17 bases remaining between them. The CDR3 covers 16 residues. For the CDR3, the DNA is TGTGCCAGCAGCTTTCGGTTGTCGATCCAACATCAGCCCCAGCATTTT. Translation gives CASSFRLSIQHQPQHF.

The chain combines TRBV29-1 with TRBJ2-1, with 7 bases fitting TRBD2. CDR3 length equals 14 residues. CDR1 and CDR2 from the germline V gene are SQVTM and ANQGSEA. Unmatched junction bases numbered 8, after V lost 3 bases and J lost 6 bases. For the CDR3, the DNA is TGCAGCGTTGATTCGGGGGGTTGGGGCAATGAGCAGTTCTTC. It encodes CSVDSGGWGNEQFF.

This clone was detected once. The chain recombines TRBV10-1 with TRBJ2-1; TRBD1 might be the D (6 bases). Between the trimmed V and J ends, which lost 0 bases and 9 bases, there was a span of 21 bases. There are 17 residues in the CDR3. Per the germline V gene, CDR1 is WNHNN and CDR2 is SYGVQD (reference sequence). Here the CDR3 reads CASSESAQGNQFAEQFF. CDR3 bases: TGCGCCAGCAGTGAGTCTGCGCAGGGGAATCAGTTTGCTGAGCAGTTCTTC.

This chain joins TRBV7-2 and TRBJ2-7; 14 nucleotides align to TRBD2. The CDR3 runs 16 residues. CDR1 SGHTA and CDR2 FQGNSA come from the germline V gene. Trimming at V came to 4 bases and at J to 4 bases, leaving 6 bases not matched to a gene. CDR3 residues: CASSSRLAGGPYEQYF. Written as DNA, the CDR3 is TGTGCCAGCAGCTCCCGACTAGCGGGAGGGCCTTACGAGCAGTACTTC.

This chain connects TRBV30 to TRBJ1-5; TRBD1 aligns across 8 bases. After removal of 4 bases from V and 7 bases from J, the junction contained 9 bases not matched to a gene. From germline, CDR1 is GTSNPN and CDR2 SVGIG (reference sequence). The CDR3 is made up of 14 amino acids. Here the CDR3 DNA reads TGTGCCTGGAATTCAGCAGGGGGCGGACAGCCCCAGCATTTT. It encodes CAWNSAGGGQPQHF.

The V call is TRBV30, the J call TRBJ2-5; possibly TRBD2 for D (6 bases). The J call may not be correct, given that the DNA end is closer to TRBJ2-7. Germline CDR1 GTSNPN, CDR2 SVGIG (reference sequence). The CDR3 consists of 14 residues. The CDR3 loop reads CAWKKGLSSYEQYF. The CDR3 nucleotides are TGTGCCTGGAAAAAGGGACTCAGCTCCTACGAGCAGTACTTC.

CDR3 residues: CAWSPLGDEQFF. CDR3 DNA sequence: TGTGCCTGGAGTCCCCTAGGAGATGAGCAGTTCTTC. The chain recombines TRBV30 with TRBJ2-1, with D hard to call. This CDR3 has 12 amino acids. Germline lookup yields CDR1 GTSNPN and CDR2 SVGIG (reference sequence). V was trimmed by 2 bases and J by 8 bases, leaving 10 bases between them.

This chain connects TRBV28 to TRBJ1-1; D is possibly TRBD1 (6 bases). Germline V gene sequence: CDR1 MDHEN, CDR2 SYDVKM. The CDR3 loop spans 14 amino acids. V was shortened by 7 bases and J by 9 bases, with 21 bases between the two germline ends. This CDR3 is CASNRFTGTRKAFF. CDR3 sequence (DNA): TGTGCCAGCAATCGTTTCACAGGGACCAGGAAAGCTTTCTTT.

V and J are TRBV6-5 and TRBJ1-5, with 9 bases identical to TRBD1. The CDR3 covers 15 residues. Germline loops: CDR1 MNHEY, CDR2 SVGAGI. Trimming took 5 bases from V and 3 from J; bases not matched to a gene: 5. The DNA for the CDR3 is TGTGCCAGCAGTCCCAACAGGGGGCACAATCAGCCCCAGCATTTT. This translates into CASSPNRGHNQPQHF.